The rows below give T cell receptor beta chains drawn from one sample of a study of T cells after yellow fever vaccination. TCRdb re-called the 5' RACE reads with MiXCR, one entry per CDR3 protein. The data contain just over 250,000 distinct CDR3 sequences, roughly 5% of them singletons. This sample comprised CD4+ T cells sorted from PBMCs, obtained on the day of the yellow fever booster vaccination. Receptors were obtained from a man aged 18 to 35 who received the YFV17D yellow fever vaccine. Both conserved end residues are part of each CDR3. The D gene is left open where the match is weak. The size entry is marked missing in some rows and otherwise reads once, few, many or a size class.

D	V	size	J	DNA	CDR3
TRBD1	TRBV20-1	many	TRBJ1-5	TGCAGTGCCTACAGGGGAGGGAATCAGCCCCAGCATTTT	CSAYRGGNQPQHF
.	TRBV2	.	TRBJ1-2	TGTGCCAGCAGTGAACCCCCAGGGGATCGTGGCTACACCTTC	CASSEPPGDRGYTF
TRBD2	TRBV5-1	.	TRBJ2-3	TGCGCCACCTCTAGCGGGGGGGTCGCAGATACGCAGTATTTT	CATSSGGVADTQYF
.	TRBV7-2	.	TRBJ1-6	TGTGCCAGCAGCCAACGGGACGAATCTTCACCCCTCCACTTT	CASSQRDESSPLHF
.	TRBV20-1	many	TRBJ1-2	TGCAGTGCTAGTGGTTCAGCCCGGGGGGCTGGTGGCTACACCTTC	CSASGSARGAGGYTF
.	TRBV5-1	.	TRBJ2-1	TGCGCCAGCAGCACCCGGGGCTCAGAGGGGTTGTACAATGAGCAGTTCTTC	CASSTRGSEGLYNEQFF
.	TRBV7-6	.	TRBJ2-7	TGTGCCAGCAGCTTAGCAGGCCCTAGCTCCTACGAGCAGTACTTC	CASSLAGPSSYEQYF
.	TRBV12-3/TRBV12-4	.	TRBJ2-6	TGTGCCAGCGGAATCAGCTCTGGGGCCAACGTCCTGACTTTC	CASGISSGANVLTF
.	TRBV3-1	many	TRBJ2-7	TGTGCCAGCAGCCAAGCCGGGGGTCAGGGCGAGCAGTACTTC	CASSQAGGQGEQYF
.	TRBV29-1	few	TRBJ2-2	TGCAGCTATTACAGGGCCAACACCGGGGAGCTGTTTTTT	CSYYRANTGELFF
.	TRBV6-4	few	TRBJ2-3	TGTGCCAGCAGTGACACCCGGGGTACTAGCACAGATACGCAGTATTTT	CASSDTRGTSTDTQYF
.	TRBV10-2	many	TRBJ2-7	TGCGCCAGCAAGGGATTAAGCTCCTACGAGCAGTACTTC	CASKGLSSYEQYF
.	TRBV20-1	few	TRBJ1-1	TGCAGTGCTGCTAGGGGGGACCCCACTGAAGCTTTCTTT	CSAARGDPTEAFF
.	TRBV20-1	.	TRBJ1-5	TGCAGTGCTGGCCCCGGCCGGGATCAGCCCCAGCATTTT	CSAGPGRDQPQHF
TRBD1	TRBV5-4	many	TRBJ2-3	TGTGCCAGCAGCTTGGACAGGGGCCTCACAGATACGCAGTATTTT	CASSLDRGLTDTQYF
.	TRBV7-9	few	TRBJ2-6	TGTGCCAGCAGCACAGCCATGGGGGTCTCTGGGGCCAACGTCCTGACTTTC	CASSTAMGVSGANVLTF
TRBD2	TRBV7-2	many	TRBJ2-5	TGTGCCAGCAGCTTCACTAGCGGGGTTCAAGAGACCCAGTACTTC	CASSFTSGVQETQYF
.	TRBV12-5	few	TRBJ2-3	TGTGCTAGTGGTTATGGGGACAGCACAGATACGCAGTATTTT	CASGYGDSTDTQYF
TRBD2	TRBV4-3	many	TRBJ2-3	TGCGCCAGCAGCCAAGAGGAAGCGGGGGGTTTAGATACGCAGTATTTT	CASSQEEAGGLDTQYF
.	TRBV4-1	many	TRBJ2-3	TGCGCCAGCAGCCAAGGAGGGAGGTTGGCCGATACGCAGTATTTT	CASSQGGRLADTQYF
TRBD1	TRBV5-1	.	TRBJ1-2	TGCGCCAGTACGCCGGGACAGATAAACTATGGCTACACCTTC	CASTPGQINYGYTF
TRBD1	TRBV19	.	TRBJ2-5	TGTGCCAGTAGACCACACAGGGGAACACCAAAAGAGACCCAGTACTTC	CASRPHRGTPKETQYF
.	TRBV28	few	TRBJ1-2	TGTGCCAGCAGTTCACCCCCGAGGGCGGGATATGGCTACACCTTC	CASSSPPRAGYGYTF
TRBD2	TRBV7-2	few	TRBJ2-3	TGTGCCAGCAGCAGATCTAGCGGGGGGGCCCAAGATACGCAGTATTTT	CASSRSSGGAQDTQYF
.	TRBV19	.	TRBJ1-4	TGTGCCAGTCAGATTTCAGCGGCTAATGAAAAACTGTTTTTT	CASQISAANEKLFF
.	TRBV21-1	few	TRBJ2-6	TGTGCCAGCAGCGTGCTTTTCGGAATCTGGGGGCTTTACCCTTACTCTGGGGCCAACGTCCTGACTTTC	CASSVLFGIWGLYPYSGANVLTF
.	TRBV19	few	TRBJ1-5	TGTGCCAGTAGGGAGTCGGGGAGCGGCAATCAGCCCCAGCATTTT	CASRESGSGNQPQHF
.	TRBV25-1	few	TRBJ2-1	TGTGCCAGCAGTGAACTGGGGACCCTCAATGAGCAGTTCTTC	CASSELGTLNEQFF
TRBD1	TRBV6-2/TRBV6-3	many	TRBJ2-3	TGTGCCAGCAGTGAACCGGGACAGGGGGCGAATACGCAGTATTTT	CASSEPGQGANTQYF
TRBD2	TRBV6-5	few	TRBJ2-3	TGTGCCAGCGGGACTAGCGGCCCTAGCACAGATACGCAGTATTTT	CASGTSGPSTDTQYF
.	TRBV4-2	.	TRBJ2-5	TGTGCCAGCAGCCAACCTGAGCGAGCGGGGACCCAGTACTTC	CASSQPERAGTQYF
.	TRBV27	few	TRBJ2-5	TGTGCCAGCCGCACTTGGGGACAAGAGACCCAGTACTTC	CASRTWGQETQYF
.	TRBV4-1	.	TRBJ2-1	TGCGCCAGCAGCCAAGCGCCTGTACGTACTACTTATAGGAGGGAGAATGAGCAGTTCTTC	CASSQAPVRTTYRRENEQFF
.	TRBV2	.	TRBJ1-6	TGTGCCAGCAGCCCCGGACGGACCGTATATTCACCCCTCCACTTT	CASSPGRTVYSPLHF
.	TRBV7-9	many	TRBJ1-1	TGTGCCAGCAGCTTAGGGGAGGGCACTGAAGCTTTCTTT	CASSLGEGTEAFF
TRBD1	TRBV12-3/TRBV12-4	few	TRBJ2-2	TGTGCCAGCACCCCCCTGACAGGGTCTAACACCGGGGAGCTGTTTTTT	CASTPLTGSNTGELFF
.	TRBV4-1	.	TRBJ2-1	TGCGCCAGCAGCCAAGCGCCGGGGCTCCGACAGTTCTTC	CASSQAPGLRQFF
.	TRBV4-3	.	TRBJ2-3	TGCGCCAGCAGCCAGAACCCTACTAGCACAGATACGCAGTATTTT	CASSQNPTSTDTQYF
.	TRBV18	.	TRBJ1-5	TGTGCCAGCTCACCTACCGGGCAAGGCGGCAATCAGCCCCAGCATTTT	CASSPTGQGGNQPQHF